Here is one T cell receptor beta chain with its context. Its target is not known. cDNA libraries for TCR alpha and TCR beta, carrying sample barcodes and UMIs, came from 5'RACE with constant-segment primers. Via MiXCR, TCRdb re-called the 5' RACE reads, giving one row per CDR3 protein. Counted here are approximately 400,000 distinct CDR3 sequences, around 24% occurring once; the ten biggest clones make up 7% to 9.5%. This entry belongs to a study of T-cell memory formation after mild COVID-19. Overall study context: TCR clustering was largely donor specific.

Notes on the study in general: Contracting clones localized mainly to CM and EM when CD4+ and mainly to EMRA when CD8+.

Germline lookup yields CDR1 MNHEY and CDR2 SVGAGI. Trimming stripped 5 bases from V and 3 bases from J, with 17 bases between. The CDR3 length is 15 residues. Sequencing was done on a sample of PBMCs or a T cell subset sorted from them (not recorded which). The sequence was obtained from an adult woman who had mild COVID-19 (a few samples of this study predate the infection). Cell type and time point are not known. The chain links TRBV6-5 to TRBJ2-7; the D gene is possibly TRBD2 (6 bases). DNA for the CDR3: TGTGCCAGCAGTGGACTACACGAAACGGGCTACGAGCAGTACTTC. Protein sequence: CASSGLHETGYEQYF.